This T cell receptor beta chain was recovered during a study of blood T cell repertoires in COVID-19 (dated by TCRdb to the early 2020s). With respect to the entire study: Samples from collaborators originated in the United States, Italy and Spain and spanned both the acute and convalescent phases of COVID-19. The material from the prospective study consisted of cDNA or gDNA derived from T cells, B-cell-depleted T cells, or PBMCs. Where available, HLA class I and class II types were taken from metadata supplied by the sample provider and were not determined by assay-based typing. Deeply sampled blood TCRbeta repertoires from subjects exposed to, actively infected with, or recovered from COVID-19 were included in the dataset. The sample metadata nearly always contained a de-identified subject ID, COVID-19 status, age in years and sex. Samples were obtained from the ongoing ImmuneRACE study (first 160 participants) and from 1,254 subjects provided by 6 global collaborators. The repertoires were made available in a free public database intended to serve as a resource for research on the immune response to SARS-CoV-2.

A note on this clone: The antigen this receptor binds is unknown. Base qualities are missing; no much larger clone stands one base away.

Study-level results and caveats: The quantity of clinical and demographic metadata differed by source and by participant and was supplied without curation.

The collaborating institutions used their own protocols to collect whole blood in K2EDTA tubes. For TCRbeta analysis, collaborators shipped samples as frozen whole blood, isolated PBMCs, or DNA extracted from either of those sample types. TCRbeta CDR3 regions were amplified from genomic DNA using the immunoSEQ Assay, a bias-controlled multiplex PCR. In the paper's pipeline: The number of nucleated cells in each sample was estimated by amplification of reference gene primers within the assay. To quantify the absolute abundance of each unique TCRbeta CDR3 rearrangement, sequence reads were collapsed and filtered. For each sample, productive Simpson clonality was calculated as the square root of Simpson's diversity index across productive rearrangements. TCRdb carries this immuneACCESS record with in-frame sequences only. Its versions omit some clonotypes, under half of them owing to an unresolved V gene in the studies checked, with the rest unexplained. That table gives V, J and clone size, and the DNA gave D and trimming. The sample data list tens of thousands of clones, and roughly 78% of these were observed just once. Less than 9% of the sample is held by the ten biggest clonotypes.

From a lookup of the germline V gene (reference sequence), CDR1 and CDR2 are LNHDA and SQIVND. Trimming takes 5 bases off V and 2 bases off J; junction bases not matched to a gene: 4. CDR3 length: 15 amino acids, cysteine to phenylalanine. Solely the CDR3 DNA is kept, with 45 bases framed from the first base. Input material: peripheral blood. Rearrangement joined TRBV19 to TRBJ1-5, with TRBD1 identical over 9 junction bases. The TCR sequence derives from a man aged 45-65 years with active or convalescent COVID-19. The DNA reads TGTGCCAGTAGTGGGGGACAGGGCGGCAATCAGCCCCAGCATTTT. This is translated as CASSGGQGGNQPQHF. This CDR3, with the reference TRBV19 and TRBJ1-5 proteins standing in past its ends, gives the full variable domain DGGITQSPKYLFRKEGQNVTLSCEQNLNHDAMYWYRQDPGQGLRLIYYSQIVNDFQKGDIAEGYSVSREKKESFPLTVTSAQKNPTAFYLCASSGGQGGNQPQHFGDGTRLSIL.